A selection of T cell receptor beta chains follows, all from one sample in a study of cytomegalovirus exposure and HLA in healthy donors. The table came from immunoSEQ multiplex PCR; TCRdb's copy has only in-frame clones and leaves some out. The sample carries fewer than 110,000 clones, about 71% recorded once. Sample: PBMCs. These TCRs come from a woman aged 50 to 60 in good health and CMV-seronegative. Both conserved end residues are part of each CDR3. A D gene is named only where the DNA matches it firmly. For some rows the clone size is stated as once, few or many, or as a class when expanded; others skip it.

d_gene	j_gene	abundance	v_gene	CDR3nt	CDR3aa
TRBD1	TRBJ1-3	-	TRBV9	TGTGCCAGCAGTGGGGCCGTAGGGGACAGAGGCGGAAACACCATATATTTT	CASSGAVGDRGGNTIYF
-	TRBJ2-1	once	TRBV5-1	TGCGCCAGCACCCCGGACAGTAATGAGCAGTTCTTC	CASTPDSNEQFF
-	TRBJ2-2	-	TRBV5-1	TGCGCCAGCAGTCGGGGCGGGGGCCCGAAAAGGAGCGGGGAGCTGTTTTTT	CASSRGGGPKRSGELFF
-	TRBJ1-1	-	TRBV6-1	TGTGCCAGCAGTCTAGGGGATCTGAACACTGAAGCTTTCTTT	CASSLGDLNTEAFF
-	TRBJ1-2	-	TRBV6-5	TGTGCCAGCAGTTACCAGGGAGGTGGCTACACCTTC	CASSYQGGGYTF
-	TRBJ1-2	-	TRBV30	TGTGCCTGGAGTGTTCCTCCGGGGATTAGAGGCTACACCTTC	CAWSVPPGIRGYTF
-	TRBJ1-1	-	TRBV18	TGTGCCAGCTCACCGATGACAGGGAACACTGAAGCTTTCTTT	CASSPMTGNTEAFF
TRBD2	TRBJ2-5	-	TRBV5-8	TGTGCCAGCAGCTTGGAGGCTAGCGGGAGGTCCACGGGGGCCCAGTACTTC	CASSLEASGRSTGAQYF
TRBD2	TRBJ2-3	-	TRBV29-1	TGCAGCGTTCCGGGGGGTTTCACAGATACGCAGTATTTT	CSVPGGFTDTQYF
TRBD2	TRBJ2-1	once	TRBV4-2	TGTGCCAGCAGCCAAGGTCGGGGGGGATCCTACAATGAGCAGTTCTTC	CASSQGRGGSYNEQFF
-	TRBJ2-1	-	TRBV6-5	TGTGCCAGCAGCATAGCCCAAAAGGAGGATGAGCAGTTCTTC	CASSIAQKEDEQFF
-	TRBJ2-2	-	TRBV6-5	TGTGCCAGCAGCGGGAACACCGGGGAGCTGTTTTTT	CASSGNTGELFF
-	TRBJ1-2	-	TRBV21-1	TGTGCCAGCAGCAGATTTCCCGGGACAGGGAATGGCTACACCTTC	CASSRFPGTGNGYTF
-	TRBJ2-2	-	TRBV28	TGTGCCAGCAGTTTACGAGCCGGGGAGCTGTTTTTT	CASSLRAGELFF
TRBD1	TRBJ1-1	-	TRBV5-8	TGTGCCAGCAGCTTCGGGACAGCTCACACTGAAGCTTTCTTT	CASSFGTAHTEAFF
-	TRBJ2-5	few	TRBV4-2	TGTGCCAGCAGCCAAGCGGGGGAGACCCAGTACTTC	CASSQAGETQYF
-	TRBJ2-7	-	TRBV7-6	TGTGCCAGCAGCTTAGGCGGATTCGGCGAGCAGTACTTC	CASSLGGFGEQYF
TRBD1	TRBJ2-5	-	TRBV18	TGTGCCAGCTCACCGGGACAGGGAATAGGAGAGCAGTACTTC	CASSPGQGIGEQYF
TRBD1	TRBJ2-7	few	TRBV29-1	TGCAGCGTTGAAGGGACAGGGCTATACGAGCAGTACTTC	CSVEGTGLYEQYF
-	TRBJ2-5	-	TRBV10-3	TGTGCCATCAGTGACGGGGGAGGCGAGACCCAGTACTTC	CAISDGGGETQYF
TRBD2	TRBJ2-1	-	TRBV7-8	TGTGCCAGCAGCTTAGGAGAAGCGGGGGACCACGGGCAGTTCTTC	CASSLGEAGDHGQFF
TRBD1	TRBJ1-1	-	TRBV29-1	TGCAGCTCCGGGGGACAGGGGACTGAAGCTTTCTTT	CSSGGQGTEAFF
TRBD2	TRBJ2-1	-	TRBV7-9	TGTGCCAGCAGCGTACTAGCGGGAGTTTACAATGAGCAGTTCTTC	CASSVLAGVYNEQFF
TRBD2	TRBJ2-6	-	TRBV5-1	TGCGCCAGCAGTTGGCTAGCGGGAAGCTCTGGGGCCAACGTCCTGACTTTC	CASSWLAGSSGANVLTF
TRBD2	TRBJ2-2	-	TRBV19	TGTGCCAGTAGTACCCGGACTAGATCAGGCCCCCGGGAGCTGTTTTTT	CASSTRTRSGPRELFF
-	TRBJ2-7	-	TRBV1	TGCACCAGCAGTATTTCCGGGAGGGCCCTTAGCTCCTACGAGCAGTACTTC	CTSSISGRALSSYEQYF
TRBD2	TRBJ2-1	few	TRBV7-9	TGTGCCAGCAGCGGCCGGGGACTAGCGGGAGTTAATGAGCAGTTCTTC	CASSGRGLAGVNEQFF
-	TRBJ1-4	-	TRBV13	TGTGCCAGCAACCTCCGTCGTGACAGCCATGAAAAACTGTTTTTT	CASNLRRDSHEKLFF
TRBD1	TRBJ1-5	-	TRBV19	TGTGCCAGTAGTAGGACAGGGGTTAATCAGCCCCAGCATTTT	CASSRTGVNQPQHF
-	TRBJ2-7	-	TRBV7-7	TGTGCTAGCAGCTTAGCGTGGGGGCAGGGCTACGAGCAGTACTTC	CASSLAWGQGYEQYF
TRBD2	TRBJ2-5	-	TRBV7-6	TGTGCCAGCAGCTTCCGGCAGCGGGGGGGCGGGACCCAGTACTTC	CASSFRQRGGGTQYF
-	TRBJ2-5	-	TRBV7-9	TGTGCCAGCAGCTTGGCAGGCAGTTACCAAGAGACCCAGTACTTC	CASSLAGSYQETQYF
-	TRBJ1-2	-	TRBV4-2	TGTGCCAGCAGCCAACCAGGTGGGGCAGACTATGGCTACACCTTC	CASSQPGGADYGYTF
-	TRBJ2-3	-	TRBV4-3	TGCGCCAGCAGCCGCGGACTACAGGGGTTCAATACGCAGTATTTT	CASSRGLQGFNTQYF
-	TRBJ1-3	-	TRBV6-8	TGTGCCAGCAGGAGATTGGTCGGACTAAACACCATATATTTT	CASRRLVGLNTIYF
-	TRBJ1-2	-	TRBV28	TGTGCCAGCAGTTCCGCGGGCCGTTCAGAGGGAGGCTACACCTTC	CASSSAGRSEGGYTF